The entry below gives a single T cell receptor (beta chain) sequence along with its context. Its antigen is not yet known. Base qualities are not recorded, but no much larger clone differs from it by a single base. From the cysteine through the phenylalanine, the CDR3 covers 17 amino acids. Of the read, only the CDR3 DNA is kept; its 51 bases are in frame from base 1. Here V drops 5 bases and J drops 1 base, and the junction holds 10 bases not matched to any gene. As encoded in the germline V gene, CDR1 is ENHRY while CDR2 is SYGVKD. For sequencing of the TCRbeta CDR3 region, genomic DNA was extracted from the sorted cells. TCRbeta CDR3 regions were sequenced using the immunoSEQ Assay. As stored in TCRdb, this immuneACCESS dataset retains in-frame rearrangements with V and J assigned. A fraction of the clones does not appear; measured against another copy, unresolved V genes explain less than half of the discrepancy, and the remainder lacks a known reason. Counted in this sample were about 21,000 clones; about 83% of them appeared once. Of the sample, 20% falls within the top ten clones.

These data come from a study of OX40 agonist ivuxolimab in advanced cancers. Concerning the study at large: The costimulatory receptor OX40 (CD134) was targeted by ivuxolimab, a fully human IgG2 agonistic monoclonal antibody. Intravenous ivuxolimab was administered to patients every 2 weeks at six dose levels: 0.01, 0.1, 0.3, 1.5, 3 and 10 mg/kg. Among the 52 dose-escalation patients, roughly 20 had hepatocellular carcinoma, 15 or so melanoma, 9 renal cell carcinoma and 9 head and neck cancer. A male proportion of almost 85% and a mean age of about 60 years, ranging from about 23 to 90, were recorded for the dose-escalation cohort. Patients were allowed to have had prior anti-PD-1, anti-PD-L1 or anti-CTLA-4 therapy, and 40% of the dose-escalation patients had been treated with checkpoint inhibitors. Partial responses occurred in three dose-escalation patients: two with cutaneous melanoma and one with hepatocellular carcinoma. The purpose of peripheral TCRbeta sequencing was to test whether ivuxolimab changed TCR sequence diversity and led to clonal T-cell expansion. The paper reports the monotherapy dose-escalation portion (N of about 54 patients) of the phase I ivuxolimab trial.

Overall results and qualifications from the work: Low levels of normalized T-cell clonal expansion were also seen in some patients who did not respond. After ivuxolimab, more expanded clones were found on average in CD8+ T cells than in CD4+ T cells. In the 0.1-3.0 mg/kg groups, partial responders had among the lowest normalized peripheral clonal expansion, particularly in CD8+ T cells. The antigen specificity of the clonally expanded peripheral T cells was not determined. Clonal expansion of both CD4+ and CD8+ blood T cells was observed from baseline to week 6 at doses 0.1 to 3.0 mg/kg.

Patients with a history of autoimmune disease or receiving systemic immunosuppression were excluded from the trial. In every dose cohort, peripheral blood was drawn for TCR sequencing at baseline, cycle 4 day 1, and cycle 7 day 1. The samples were taken from a phase I, first-in-human, multicenter, open-label dose-escalation trial of ivuxolimab. Adults with locally advanced or metastatic melanoma, renal cell, hepatocellular, or head and neck squamous cell carcinoma were enrolled in the trial. CD4+ and CD8+ T cells were sorted separately from peripheral blood before TCR sequencing. The V and J segments used are TRBV10-3 and TRBJ2-2; 7 junctional bases match TRBD2. The TCR sequence derives from an adult with an advanced solid tumor such as melanoma, head and neck, liver or kidney cancer. The sequencing used CD4+ or CD8+ T cells sorted from blood, collected in a trial of the OX40 agonist ivuxolimab. The nucleotides are TGTGCCATCAGTCCCAGATTGGGCGGGGGGAACACCGGGGAGCTGTTTTTT. The encoded protein is CAISPRLGGGNTGELFF.